This TCR beta chain was sequenced during a study of CD8 T cells in ankylosing spondylitis (dated by TCRdb to the late 2010s). With respect to the entire study: T cell receptor beta repertoires were profiled in healthy donors and ankylosing spondylitis patients so that disease-linked TCR variants could be found. Peripheral blood was sampled, and synovial fluid was additionally collected from ankylosing spondylitis patients. The full study cohort was made up of about two dozen ankylosing spondylitis patients and about a hundred healthy donors.

Points the paper makes about the study in general: A TCR beta motif of several highly homologous amino acid variants appeared characteristic of blood from ankylosing spondylitis patients. In peripheral blood, the disease-linked clones were found at relatively low frequencies and had a CD8+ phenotype. According to the report, matched synovial fluid samples from ankylosing spondylitis patients were significantly enriched for the disease-linked clones. Some of the motif variants had been reported before in the synovial fluid and blood of reactive arthritis patients, a finding that suggests common disease-initiation mechanisms.

Looking up the germline V gene (reference sequence) yields CDR1 DFQATT and CDR2 SNEGSKA. Including cysteine and phenylalanine, the CDR3 has 13 amino acids. The read is trimmed to its CDR3 DNA, 39 bases read in frame from base 1. Between the V and J ends, shortened by 3 bases and 4 bases respectively, the junction contains 12 bases. This clonotype was counted ten times or more. Which antigen it targets is not known. No qualities accompany the bases; no much larger clone lies one base away. TCRdb records Illumina HiSeq 2500 as the sequencer. TCR beta libraries were prepared by quantitative 5'-RACE with molecular barcodes. The source study handled its data this way. To identify disease-linked TCR variants, a new computational method was used, one built on a probabilistic model of VDJ rearrangement. The public reads were quality trimmed at Q25 with fastp and then assembled into clones with MiXCR by TCRdb, keeping productive beta chains. Entries are consolidated by CDR3 protein sequence, retaining the most common genes and DNA. Clone size and V and J calls follow TCRdb, not the original study. A total of about 240,000 distinct CDR3 sequences appear in this sample, roughly 10% of them only once. 2.6% of the sample comes from the top ten.

The sequenced sample consisted of blood, either unsorted or a sorted T cell fraction (not recorded which). The chain uses TRBV20-1 and TRBJ1-1; the D gene is perhaps TRBD1, from 5 matching bases. This sequence was found in a male donor with ankylosing spondylitis or in good health (not recorded which). This receptor carries the CDR3 CSARRGGGTEAFF. In nucleotides, the sequence is TGCAGTGCTAGGAGGGGCGGAGGCACTGAAGCTTTCTTT.